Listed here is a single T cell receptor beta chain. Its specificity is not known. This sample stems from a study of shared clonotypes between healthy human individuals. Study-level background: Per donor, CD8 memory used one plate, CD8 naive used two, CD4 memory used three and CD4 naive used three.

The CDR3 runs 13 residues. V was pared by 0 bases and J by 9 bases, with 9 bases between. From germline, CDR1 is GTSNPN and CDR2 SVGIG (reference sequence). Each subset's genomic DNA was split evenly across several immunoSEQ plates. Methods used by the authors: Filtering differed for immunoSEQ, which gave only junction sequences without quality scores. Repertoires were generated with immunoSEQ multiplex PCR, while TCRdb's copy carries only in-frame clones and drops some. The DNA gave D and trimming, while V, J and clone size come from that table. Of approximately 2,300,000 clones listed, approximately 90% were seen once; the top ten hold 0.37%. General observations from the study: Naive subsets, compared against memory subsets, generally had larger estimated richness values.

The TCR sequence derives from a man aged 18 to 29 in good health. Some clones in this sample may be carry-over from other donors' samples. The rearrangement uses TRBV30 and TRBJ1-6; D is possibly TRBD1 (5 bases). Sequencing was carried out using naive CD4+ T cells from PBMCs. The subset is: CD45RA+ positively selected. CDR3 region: CAWSVGVSSPLHF. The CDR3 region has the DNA TGTGCCTGGAGTGTAGGGGTGAGTTCACCCCTCCACTTT.